Below, 30 T cell receptor beta chains from the same sample are listed, as sequenced in a study of Ad26.COV2.S vaccination and SARS-CoV-2 variants. Data came from immunoSEQ multiplex PCR; TCRdb stores just in-frame clones and leaves some out. Among about 350,000 clones listed, around 83% were seen once. The treatment is: 15 to 20 received Ad26.COV2.S at low or high dose, single or two shots; roughly five received placebo; per-sample allocation not given. At day 63 after the first vaccine or placebo injection, samples were drawn. The specimen comprised peripheral blood, sampled in a trial of Ad26.COV2.S vaccine versus placebo. Every receptor here comes from a person between 18 and 65 years old who received the Ad26.COV2.S COVID-19 vaccine or a placebo.

This clone turned up a few times. The chain recombines TRBV28 with TRBJ2-1; 8 nucleotides align to TRBD2. The junction had 6 bases not matched to a gene; V was cut back by 7 bases and J by 4 bases. Germline values: CDR1 MDHEN, CDR2 SYDVKM. This CDR3 has 14 amino acids. The CDR3 sequence: CASTVAGGYNEQFF. As DNA, the CDR3 is TGTGCCAGCACTGTTGCGGGAGGATACAATGAGCAGTTCTTC.

The V and J genes are TRBV10-3 and TRBJ1-5; no clear D. Deletions cut 5 bases from V and 6 bases from J, with 14 bases between. The germline V gene encodes CDR1 ENHRY and CDR2 SYGVKD. The CDR3 is made up of 14 amino acids. The DNA for the CDR3 is TGTGCCATCAGTACCGACACCCCAGGTCAGCCCCAGCATTTT. Encoded protein: CAISTDTPGQPQHF.

The rearrangement links TRBV10-1 to TRBJ2-1; 10 nucleotides line up with TRBD1. CDR3 length: 15 residues. The V and J ends lost 6 bases and 6 bases, in that order; junction bases with no gene match: 8. The germline V gene encodes CDR1 WNHNN and CDR2 SYGVQD (reference sequence). The CDR3 is CASSLTGGGGNEQFF. The DNA of the CDR3 is TGCGCCAGCAGCCTGACAGGGGGCGGGGGCAATGAGCAGTTCTTC.

The sample holds one count of this clone. The V gene is TRBV23-1, the J gene TRBJ2-1, with 8 bases identical to TRBD2. Being an ORF, TRBV23-1 has a function that is uncertain. With 0 bases clipped from V and 2 bases from J, the junction kept 3 bases outside the gene matches. This CDR3 is 16 amino acids long. The DNA of the CDR3 is TGCGCCAGCAGTCAATCTCGAGCGGGAGCCTACAATGAGCAGTTCTTC. Residues: CASSQSRAGAYNEQFF.

V usage is TRBV19 and J usage is TRBJ2-1, with 9 bases lining up with TRBD2. CDR1 is LNHDA, CDR2 SQIVND, per germline (reference sequence). This CDR3 region has 13 residues. The ends lost 8 bases at V and 9 bases at J; junction bases unmatched: 8. The CDR3 coding sequence is TGTGCCAGTGGGCTAGCGGGGAGGGGTGAGCAGTTCTTC. Protein: CASGLAGRGEQFF.

V gene TRBV9 combines with J gene TRBJ2-3, with a tentative D call TRBD2 (6 bases). V lost 4 bases, J lost 4 bases, and 19 bases lay in between. Germline CDR1 and CDR2: SGDLS and YYNGEE. The CDR3 length is 16 residues. The CDR3 sequence is CASSNPGLTSSDTQYF. CDR3 nucleotide sequence: TGTGCCAGCAGCAACCCGGGACTGACAAGTTCAGATACGCAGTATTTT.

This clone showed up just a few times. The genes are TRBV6-5 and TRBJ2-7, with TRBD1 as a possible D gene (5 bases). Germline V gives CDR1 MNHEY, CDR2 SVGAGI. The V and J ends lost 0 bases and 3 bases respectively, with 15 bases between them. The CDR3 sequence is 16 residues long. The CDR3 sequence is CASSYSTRGNLYEQYF. The CDR3 DNA follows: TGTGCCAGCAGTTACTCTACAAGGGGAAATCTCTACGAGCAGTACTTC.

This clone was picked up one time. This rearrangement joins TRBV13 to TRBJ2-7; D is perhaps TRBD1 (5 bases). The germline V gene has CDR1 PRHDT and CDR2 FYEKMQ (reference sequence). CDR3 size: 15 residues. V was trimmed by 1 base and J by 6 bases, leaving 16 bases between them. The CDR3 reads CASSLVPGSDSEQYF. The CDR3 nucleotides are TGTGCCAGCAGCTTAGTACCAGGGTCGGATAGCGAGCAGTACTTC.

This rearrangement joins TRBV4-1 to TRBJ1-6; D remains ambiguous. The CDR3 runs 12 residues. Trimming removed 8 bases from V and 8 bases from J, with 10 bases in between. CDR1 and CDR2 (germline): MGHRA, YSYEKL. The CDR3 spells CASSLRYSPLHF. CDR3 coding DNA: TGCGCCAGCTCTCTCAGGTATTCACCCCTCCACTTT.

The chain has TRBV18 and TRBJ2-2, with 11 nucleotides matching TRBD1. V trimming: 0 bases; J trimming: 6 bases; junction bases outside the gene matches: 3. The CDR3 consists of 16 residues. Germline CDR1 and CDR2: KGHSH and LQKENI. For the CDR3, the DNA is TGTGCCAGCTCACCACCGCGGGACAGGGGGGCCGGGGAGCTGTTTTTT. Translation gives CASSPPRDRGAGELFF.

The genes are TRBV11-2 and TRBJ2-5; 8 bases are a match to TRBD2. CDR3 size: 16 residues. Looked up from germline, CDR1 is SGHAT and CDR2 is FQNNGV. Unmatched junction bases numbered 9, after V lost 1 base and J lost 5 bases. The CDR3 region has the DNA TGTGCCAGCAGCTTAGCAGGGACTAGTGGCTGGGAGACCCAGTACTTC. Amino acid sequence: CASSLAGTSGWETQYF.

This chain joins TRBV19 and TRBJ1-4; 9 bases map to TRBD1. The CDR3 consists of 15 residues. The germline V gene has CDR1 LNHDA and CDR2 SQIVND (reference sequence). Trimming removed 5 bases from V and 6 bases from J; junction bases left unmatched: 7. DNA of the CDR3: TGTGCCAGTAGTCGGGACAGGGAGGGTGATGAAAAACTGTTTTTT. Translated: CASSRDREGDEKLFF.

This clone turned up a few times. The chain recombines TRBV9 with TRBJ1-4; 8 bases map to TRBD1. From germline, CDR1 is SGDLS and CDR2 YYNGEE. The J segment lost 2 bases and the V segment lost 3 bases, leaving 6 bases of the junction unmatched. The length of the CDR3 is 16 residues. CDR3 protein: CASSADRDRTNEKLFF. CDR3 DNA sequence: TGTGCCAGCAGCGCAGATCGGGACAGGACTAATGAAAAACTGTTTTTT.

This chain joins TRBV5-1 and TRBJ1-6; D unclear. The CDR3 has 14 amino acids. In germline, CDR1 is SGHRS, CDR2 YFSETQ. Trimming took 0 bases from V and 8 from J, leaving 9 bases between them. The CDR3 nucleotides are TGCGCCAGCAGCTTGGCAGGTAAAGATTCACCCCTCCACTTT. Amino acids: CASSLAGKDSPLHF.

CDR3 sequence: CASSPKGGNSYEQYF. DNA of the CDR3: TGTGCCAGCAGCCCAAAAGGTGGGAACTCCTACGAGCAGTACTTC. This chain connects TRBV7-2 to TRBJ2-7; D ambiguous. The germline V gene has CDR1 SGHTA and CDR2 FQGNSA. This CDR3 comprises 15 residues. The V and J ends lost 5 bases and 0 bases respectively, with 14 bases between them.

Written as DNA, the CDR3 is TGTGCCAGCAGTGACGGGCAGAGCTCCTACAATGAGCAGTTCTTC. Residues: CASSDGQSSYNEQFF. The rearrangement uses TRBV2 and TRBJ2-1, with D unresolved. V was shortened by 3 bases and J by 0 bases, with 9 bases between the two germline ends. CDR1 is SNHLY and CDR2 is FYNNEI in the germline V gene. The length of the CDR3 is 15 residues.

This sequence joins TRBV25-1 and TRBJ1-6; possibly TRBD1 for D (6 bases). V was shortened by 2 bases and J by 1 base, with 9 bases between the two germline ends. This CDR3 contains 16 residues. Germline V CDR1 and CDR2: MGHDK, SYGVNS. The CDR3 spells CASSEEQGSYNSPLHF. The CDR3 DNA reads TGTGCCAGCAGTGAAGAACAGGGATCCTATAATTCACCCCTCCACTTT. Together with reference TRBV25-1 and TRBJ1-6, the CDR3 gives the full variable domain: EADIYQTPRYLVIGTGKKITLECSQTMGHDKMYWYQQDPGMELHLIHYSYGVNSTEKGDLSSESTVSRIRTEHFPLTLESARPSHTSQYLCASSEEQGSYNSPLHFGNGTRLTVT.

V and J are TRBV7-2 and TRBJ2-1; 10 bases match TRBD1. The CDR3 length is 15 residues. Germline V CDR1 and CDR2: SGHTA, FQGNSA. V shed 5 bases, J shed 6 bases, and the junction held 7 bases outside the gene matches. CDR3 amino acids: CASSDPGTGVNEQFF. For the CDR3, the DNA is TGTGCCAGCAGCGACCCCGGGACAGGGGTCAATGAGCAGTTCTTC.

CDR3 nucleotide sequence: TGTGCCAGCAGCCAAAATAGTAGGTCCGAGACCCAGTACTTC. Translating it yields CASSQNSRSETQYF. This chain links TRBV7-7 with TRBJ2-5; D remains unclear. The germline V gene encodes CDR1 SSHAT and CDR2 FNYEAQ (reference sequence). The CDR3 is 14 residues long. The germline V and J ends were trimmed by 5 bases and 5 bases, with 15 bases remaining between them. Full variable domain (outside the CDR3, taken from reference TRBV7-7 and TRBJ2-5): GAGVSQSPRYKVTKRGQDVTLRCDPISSHATLYWYQQALGQGPEFLTYFNYEAQPDKSGLPSDRFSAERPEGSISTLTIQRTEQRDSAMYRCASSQNSRSETQYFGPGTRLLVL.

This clone was detected only a few times. The chain carries TRBV16 and TRBJ1-5; the D is unclear. The V end was cut by 1 base, the J end by 0 bases, with 10 bases between. The germline V gene has CDR1 KGHSY and CDR2 FQNENV. This CDR3 is built from 16 residues. CDR3 amino acids: CASSQWGQDSNQPQHF. DNA for the CDR3: TGTGCCAGCAGCCAATGGGGTCAGGATAGCAATCAGCCCCAGCATTTT.

This chain joins TRBV9 and TRBJ2-5; 11 nucleotides align to TRBD1. Germline CDR1 is SGDLS and CDR2 is YYNGEE. This CDR3 has 15 amino acids. The V gene end was trimmed by 2 bases and the J gene end by 4 bases; junction bases not matched to a gene: 4. The CDR3 sequence is CASSVSGTGGETQYF. DNA for the CDR3: TGTGCCAGCAGCGTCTCTGGGACAGGGGGAGAGACCCAGTACTTC.

This clone appeared a single time. The chain combines TRBV5-1 with TRBJ2-2; D perhaps matches TRBD2 (5 bases). Trimming took 4 bases from V and 2 from J, leaving 9 bases between them. CDR1 and CDR2 (germline): SGHRS, YFSETQ. The CDR3 runs 14 residues. The CDR3 loop is CASSPTSNTGELFF. CDR3 in DNA: TGCGCCAGCAGCCCAACTAGTAACACCGGGGAGCTGTTTTTT.

This clone was seen only once. The CDR3 nucleotides read TGTGCCAGCAGTTGGGGAGAGCGCGAGACCCAGTACTTC. Its translation is CASSWGERETQYF. The chain uses TRBV28 and TRBJ2-5; a possible D gene is TRBD2 (5 bases). The V gene's germline CDR1 is MDHEN and CDR2 SYDVKM. There are 13 residues in the CDR3. Trimming took 4 bases from V and 5 from J, leaving 11 bases between them.

The CDR3 DNA reads as TGCGCCAGCAGTGAGAAGGGCGGAACTAATGAAAAACTGTTTTTT. Its translation is CASSEKGGTNEKLFF. The chain recombines TRBV10-1 with TRBJ1-4, with unresolved D. Germline loops: CDR1 WNHNN, CDR2 SYGVQD (reference sequence). The CDR3 extends over 15 amino acids. V dropped 2 bases and J dropped 1 base, with 8 bases sitting between them.

This clone was counted between two and nine times. This rearrangement joins TRBV28 to TRBJ1-3, with 9 nucleotides matching TRBD1. Germline CDR1 MDHEN, CDR2 SYDVKM. Trimming cost V 6 bases and J 5 bases; bases outside gene matches: 14. This CDR3 comprises 17 residues. CDR3 sequence: CASSPSTGGAKRNTIYF. CDR3 bases: TGTGCCAGCAGCCCCTCCACAGGGGGCGCGAAGAGAAACACCATATATTTT.

The chain joins TRBV21-1 to TRBJ1-2. TRBV21-1 is classified as a pseudogene. The CDR3 runs 13 residues. This chain's CDR3 is CARTGGRDYGYTF. The CDR3 DNA is TGTGCTCGAACCGGGGGGAGGGACTATGGCTACACCTTC.

The chain has TRBV7-2 and TRBJ2-1; no firm D call. This CDR3 has 13 residues. Trimming left V 3 bases short and J 4 bases short, with 7 bases between. Germline V CDR1 and CDR2: SGHTA, FQGNSA. The CDR3 DNA sequence: TGTGCCAGCAGCTTTAACGGATACAATGAGCAGTTCTTC. As protein: CASSFNGYNEQFF. Using reference TRBV7-2 and TRBJ2-1 for the parts outside the CDR3, the full variable domain is GAGVSQSPSNKVTEKGKDVELRCDPISGHTALYWYRQSLGQGLEFLIYFQGNSAPDKSGLPSDRFSAERTGGSVSTLTIQRTQQEDSAVYLCASSFNGYNEQFFGPGTRLTVL.

This chain uses TRBV7-2 with TRBJ2-7, with 7 bases matching TRBD1. There are 13 residues in the CDR3. With V trimmed by 5 bases and J by 3 bases, 4 bases remained unmatched. The germline gives CDR1 SGHTA, CDR2 FQGNSA. The CDR3 region has the DNA TGTGCCAGCAGCCGGGGACAGAACTACGAGCAGTACTTC. This gives the protein CASSRGQNYEQYF.

This clone was counted once. The genes are TRBV23-1 and TRBJ2-5; D might be TRBD1 or TRBD2, each matching 7 bases. TRBV23-1 is labeled an ORF, and its function is uncertain. This CDR3 has 16 residues. The V and J ends lost 0 bases and 2 bases respectively, with 13 bases between them. CDR3 amino acids: CASSQSFRGGQETQYF. In DNA form, the CDR3 reads TGCGCCAGCAGTCAATCTTTCAGGGGGGGGCAAGAGACCCAGTACTTC.

The rearrangement links TRBV19 to TRBJ1-2; 7 nucleotides align to TRBD1. Per the germline V gene, CDR1 is LNHDA and CDR2 is SQIVND (reference sequence). There are 14 residues in the CDR3. Trimming removed 5 bases from V and 8 bases from J; junction bases left unmatched: 11. The CDR3, as DNA: TGTGCCAGTAGTTCCGACGACAGGGTCGGCGGCTACACCTTC. This translates into CASSSDDRVGGYTF.